The sequence of this T cell receptor beta chain was determined in a study of blood T cell repertoires in COVID-19. On the study more broadly: COVID-19 samples from acute and convalescent phases originated in the United States, Italy and Spain. PBMCs, B-cell-depleted T cells, or T cells were the source of the cDNA or gDNA that made up the material.

V lost 6 bases, J lost 1 base, and 8 bases stayed unmatched. The CDR3 covers 15 residues. Germline loops: CDR1 MNHEY, CDR2 SVGEGT. Under the authors' procedure: Reference gene primer amplification yielded estimated nucleated cell counts. The protocol was immunoSEQ multiplex PCR, while the TCRdb copy is restricted to in-frame clones and leaves out a portion. V, J and clone size are those of that table, while D and trimming were read from the DNA. Found here are about 74,000 clones, around nine tenths of them singletons; the top ten hold over 8%. The V call is TRBV6-2 or TRBV6-3, the J call TRBJ2-7; TRBD1 agrees at 8 bases. The sample comprised peripheral blood. This sequence originates from a human donor in a cohort sampled during active COVID-19. The CDR3 here is CASSKGQGISYEQYF. The CDR3 nucleotides are TGTGCCAGCAGCAAAGGACAGGGAATATCCTACGAGCAGTACTTC.